The present TCR beta chain was sequenced within a study of shared clonotypes between healthy human individuals. Points from the study as a whole: Though the depth was large, rarefaction showed that sorted-subset sequencing was incomplete. Among non-shared clonotypes, generation probabilities were lower than among those shared by all four donors.

Per the study methods: Filtering differed for immunoSEQ, which gave only junction sequences without quality scores. Using immunoSEQ multiplex PCR, the repertoire was profiled, and TCRdb retains in-frame clones only, with some absent. That table furnishes V, J and clone size, whereas the DNA furnished D and trimming. Among about 980,000 clones listed, less than 85% were seen once. All donors qualified as healthy HIV-negative adults and had experienced no recent acute infections or vaccinations. Points on this clone: What it binds is unknown.

Source material: memory CD4+ T cells sorted from blood. The subset denotes: CD45RA-negative fraction. The clonotype was recovered from a man between 18 and 35 years old in good health.

The CDR3 is CASSLEVSGRGEQFF. CDR3 in DNA: TGTGCCAGCAGCTTAGAGGTTAGCGGGAGGGGTGAGCAGTTCTTC. This chain uses TRBV7-9 with TRBJ2-1; 11 bases agree with TRBD2. The CDR3 consists of 15 residues. V was clipped by 1 base and J by 9 bases; unmatched bases: 5. Germline CDR1 SEHNR, CDR2 FQNEAQ (reference sequence).